This TCR beta chain was profiled in a study of blood T cell repertoires in COVID-19 (TCRdb year 2020). For the study in its entirety: Collaborator samples came from the United States, Italy and Spain and covered acute and convalescent phases of COVID-19. Where available, HLA class I and class II types were obtained from metadata supplied by the sample provider rather than from assay-based typing. The samples were drawn from two sources: the first 160 participants of the ongoing ImmuneRACE study, and fewer than 1,500 subjects contributed by 6 global collaborators. The material from the prospective study consisted of cDNA or gDNA derived from T cells, B-cell-depleted T cells, or PBMCs. Subjects who had been exposed to COVID-19, were actively infected with it, or had recovered from it provided the deeply sampled blood TCRbeta repertoires that made up the dataset. A de-identified subject ID, COVID-19 status, age in years and sex were almost always included in the sample metadata. The repertoires were released in a freely available public database intended as a resource for research on the immune response to SARS-CoV-2.

A word on this clone: Its antigen is unknown. The record has no base qualities; no much larger clone is one base away.

TCRbeta CDR3 regions were amplified from genomic DNA using the immunoSEQ Assay, a bias-controlled multiplex PCR. Processing in the source paper ran as follows. The number of nucleated cells in each sample was estimated by amplification of reference gene primers within the assay. To quantify the absolute abundance of each unique TCRbeta CDR3 rearrangement, sequence reads were collapsed and filtered. Productive Simpson clonality was computed per sample as the square root of Simpson's diversity index over productive rearrangements. The clones in this table, taken by TCRdb from immuneACCESS, are in-frame only. Not every clone is retained; where verified, under half of the shortfall comes from an unresolved V gene, and the cause of the rest is unknown. V and J calls plus clone size are reproduced from that table; the DNA served to infer D and trimming. In this sample the table shows roughly 69,000 clones, around 85% of which occur a single time. The top ten clones comprise about 4.3% of the sample.

Overall results and qualifications from the work: Clinical and demographic metadata were provided uncurated, with the amount varying by source and participant.

The collaborating institutions used their own protocols to collect whole blood in K2EDTA tubes. For TCRbeta analysis, collaborator samples were shipped as frozen whole blood, as isolated PBMCs, or as DNA extracted from either sample type. The germline V gene (reference sequence) yields LNHNV for CDR1 and YYDKDF for CDR2. CDR3 length: 17 amino acids, cysteine to phenylalanine. Left in the record is the CDR3 DNA by itself, 51 bases read in frame from the first base. V has 3 bases trimmed and J has 3 bases trimmed; junction bases matching no gene number 11. Sample: peripheral blood. Rearrangement joined TRBV15 to TRBJ2-1, with 7 bases aligning to TRBD1. The clonotype originates from a man in his forties or fifties with active COVID-19. The DNA sequence is as follows: TGTGCCACCAGCAGGGGGTTGACAGGGCTTAACTACAATGAGCAGTTCTTC. Its protein product is CATSRGLTGLNYNEQFF.